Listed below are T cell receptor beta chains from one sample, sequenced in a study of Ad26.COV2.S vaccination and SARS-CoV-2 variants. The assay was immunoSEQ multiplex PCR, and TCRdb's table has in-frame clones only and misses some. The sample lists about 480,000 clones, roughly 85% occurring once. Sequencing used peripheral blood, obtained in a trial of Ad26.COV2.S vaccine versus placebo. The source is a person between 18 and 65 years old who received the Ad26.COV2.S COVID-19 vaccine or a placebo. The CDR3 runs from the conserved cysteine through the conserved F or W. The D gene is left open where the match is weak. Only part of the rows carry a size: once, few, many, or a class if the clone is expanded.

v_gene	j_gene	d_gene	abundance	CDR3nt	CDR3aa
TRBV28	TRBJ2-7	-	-	TGTGCCAGCAGTTTTCCCAGGGCCGGGGAGCAGTACTTC	CASSFPRAGEQYF
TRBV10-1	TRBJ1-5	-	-	TGCGCCAGCAAGGGGCTCCATCAGCCCCAGCATTTT	CASKGLHQPQHF
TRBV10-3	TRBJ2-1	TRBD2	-	TGTGCCATCAGTGAGTCTGGCGGGAGGACATCCAATGAGCAGTTCTTC	CAISESGGRTSNEQFF
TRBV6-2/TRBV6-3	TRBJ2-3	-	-	TGTGCCAGCAGTTTAGGAGGGAGAGGCTCAGATACGCAGTATTTT	CASSLGGRGSDTQYF
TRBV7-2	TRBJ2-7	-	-	TGTGCCAGCAGCCTTAGGGGGGGTGAGCAGTACTTC	CASSLRGGEQYF
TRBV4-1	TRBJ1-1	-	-	TGCGCCAGCAGCCCCGTTCTGGGGTTCACTGAAGCTTTCTTT	CASSPVLGFTEAFF
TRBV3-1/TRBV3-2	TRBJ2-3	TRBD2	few	TGTGCCAGCAGCCAAGATCCAGCGGGAGGACGGGAGCAGTATTTT	CASSQDPAGGREQYF
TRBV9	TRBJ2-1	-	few	TGTGCCAGCAGCGTCTGGAGTGAGGAGCAGTTCTTC	CASSVWSEEQFF
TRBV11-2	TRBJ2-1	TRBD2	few	TGTGCCAGCAGCACAAGCGGGAGGGCCCACAATGAGCAGTTCTTC	CASSTSGRAHNEQFF
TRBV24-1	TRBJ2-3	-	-	TGTGCCACCAGTGATAAGCAGGGGCTAGATACGCAGTATTTT	CATSDKQGLDTQYF
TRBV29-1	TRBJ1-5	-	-	TGCAGCGTTGTAGGGACGCTAGGTCAGCCCCAGCATTTT	CSVVGTLGQPQHF
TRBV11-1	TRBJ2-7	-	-	TGTGCCAGCAGCTTAGGCGACGCCGCCTACGAGCAGTACTTC	CASSLGDAAYEQYF
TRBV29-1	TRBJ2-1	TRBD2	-	TGCAGCGTTGTGATACTAGCGGGAGTGGGTGAGCAGTTCTTC	CSVVILAGVGEQFF
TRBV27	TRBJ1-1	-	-	TGTGCCAGCAGTCTCCTAGGCGCGGGGAACACTGAAGCTTTCTTT	CASSLLGAGNTEAFF
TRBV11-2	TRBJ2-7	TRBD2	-	TGTGCCAGCAGCCCCCTAGCGGGAGGCTACGAGCAGTACTTC	CASSPLAGGYEQYF
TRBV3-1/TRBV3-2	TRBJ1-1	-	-	TGTGCCAGCACCACGGGCGCAGGGGCGAACACTGAAGCTTTCTTT	CASTTGAGANTEAFF
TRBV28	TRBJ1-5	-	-	TGTGCCAGCAGGGAAGGGAATCAGCCCCAGCATTTT	CASREGNQPQHF
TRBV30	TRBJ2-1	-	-	TGTGCCTGGAGCCTGATAGCGACCAATGAGCAGTTCTTC	CAWSLIATNEQFF
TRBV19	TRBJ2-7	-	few	TGTGCCAGTAGTATACGCGGTACCTACGAGCAGTACTTC	CASSIRGTYEQYF
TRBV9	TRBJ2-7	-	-	TGTGCCAGCAGCGTAGGTGGTGGGGGGGCGAGTCTCTACGAGCAGTACTTC	CASSVGGGGASLYEQYF
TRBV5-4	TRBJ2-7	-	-	TGTGCCAGCAGCTTGGCACCCGGGGGCCCTTCCTACGAGCAGTACTTC	CASSLAPGGPSYEQYF
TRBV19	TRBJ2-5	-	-	TGTGCCAGTAGTTTGGTAATGGGGATGTACCAAGAGACCCAGTACTTC	CASSLVMGMYQETQYF
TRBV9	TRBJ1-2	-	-	TGTGCCAGCAGCGTAGCCACCGGGACGTATGGCTACACCTTC	CASSVATGTYGYTF
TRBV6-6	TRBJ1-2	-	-	TGTGCCAGCAGTCCAATCCGGGACGGACGAGGCTACACCTTC	CASSPIRDGRGYTF
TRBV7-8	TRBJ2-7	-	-	TGTGCCAGCAGCCCAGACGGTTACGAGCAGTACTTC	CASSPDGYEQYF
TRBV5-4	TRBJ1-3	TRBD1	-	TGTGCCAGCAGCACCAGCCTCCCAGGGACAGGCTCTGGAAACACCATATATTTT	CASSTSLPGTGSGNTIYF
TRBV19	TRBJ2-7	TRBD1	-	TGTGCCAGTAACCCCGGACAGGGGCTGACCTACGAGCAGTACTTC	CASNPGQGLTYEQYF
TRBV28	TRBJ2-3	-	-	TGTGCCAGCGGGGGTAGAGTTCCAGATACGCAGTATTTT	CASGGRVPDTQYF
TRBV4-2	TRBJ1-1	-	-	TGTGCCTCAAGCGGGGTTGCGTACACTGAAGCTTTCTTT	CASSGVAYTEAFF
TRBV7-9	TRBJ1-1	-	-	TGTGCCAGCAGCTTACGGAAGGGGCTCCTGAGCCAGGACACTGAAGCTTTCTTT	CASSLRKGLLSQDTEAFF
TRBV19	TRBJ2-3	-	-	TGTGCCAGTAGTATCCGCCAGGGGAGCACAGATACGCAGTATTTT	CASSIRQGSTDTQYF
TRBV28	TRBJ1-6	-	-	TGTGCCAGCAGTTTAGGGGGGTATAGGAATTCACCCCTCCACTTT	CASSLGGYRNSPLHF
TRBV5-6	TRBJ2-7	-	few	TGTGCCAGCAGCCCCCCGGGTGGCTACGAGCAGTACTTC	CASSPPGGYEQYF
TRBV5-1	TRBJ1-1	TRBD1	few	TGCGCCAGCAGCGGGCCCGACAGGGCTTACACTGAAGCTTTCTTT	CASSGPDRAYTEAFF
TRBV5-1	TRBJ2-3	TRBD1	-	TGCGCCAGCAGCCCCAGGGGGCCCGACACAGATACGCAGTATTTT	CASSPRGPDTDTQYF
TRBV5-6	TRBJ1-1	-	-	TGTGCCAGCAGCTTCGACCAGAACACTGAAGCTTTCTTT	CASSFDQNTEAFF
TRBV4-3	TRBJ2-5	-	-	TGCGCCAGCAGCCAAGATGCGCAAGAGACCCAGTACTTC	CASSQDAQETQYF
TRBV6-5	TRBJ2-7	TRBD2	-	TGTGCCAGCAGTCCCGCGGGAGGTAGCTCCTACGAGCAGTACTTC	CASSPAGGSSYEQYF
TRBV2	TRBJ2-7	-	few	TGTGCCAGCAGTAGCGGCTCATACGAGCAGTACTTC	CASSSGSYEQYF
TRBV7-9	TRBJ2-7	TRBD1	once	TGTGCCAGCAGCTTAGCCGGCAGGGGGTACGAGCAGTACTTC	CASSLAGRGYEQYF
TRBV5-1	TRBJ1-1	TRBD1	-	TGCGCCAGCAGCTTGGCTCGGGTCGGACAGGGAGTCACTGAAGCTTTCTTT	CASSLARVGQGVTEAFF
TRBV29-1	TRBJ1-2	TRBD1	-	TGCAGCGTTACCGGGACAGGGTTCTATGGCTACACCTTC	CSVTGTGFYGYTF
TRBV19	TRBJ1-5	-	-	TGTGCCAGTAGTATCAGGCAGTCGGGTCAGCCCCAGCATTTT	CASSIRQSGQPQHF